What follows is one T cell receptor beta chain and its context. The record originates from a study of cytomegalovirus exposure and HLA in healthy donors. Some clones are missing from TCRdb's copy, which holds only in-frame ones; the method was immunoSEQ multiplex PCR. The table records 100,000 to 150,000 clones, 89% of them present only once. The TCR originated in a young woman in good health and CMV-seronegative. Sequencing used PBMCs.

CDR3 coding DNA: TGCAGCGCGACTAGCGGGAACCAAGAGACCCAGTACTTC. It translates to CSATSGNQETQYF. The V call is TRBV29-1, the J call TRBJ2-5, with 11 bases matching TRBD2. V shed 7 bases, J shed 0 bases, and the junction held 1 base outside the gene matches. Germline V CDR1 and CDR2: SQVTM, ANQGSEA. The CDR3 has 13 residues.